This T cell receptor beta chain was retrieved from a study of monozygotic twins with inflammatory bowel disease. There were roughly 3,200 ng of total RNA used for each TCR library. Using the 5' RACE reads, TCRdb records one entry per CDR3 protein without DNA. The sample totals around 410,000 distinct CDR3 sequences. Concerning this clonotype: What it binds is not known.

Germline V gives CDR1 LGHDT, CDR2 YNNKEL (reference sequence). The CDR3 is made up of 16 amino acids. Donors gave about 2.5 ml of blood apiece. General study findings and limits: By inverse Simpson index, TCRbeta diversity was lower in IBD patients than in healthy co-twins. Differing immunosuppressive treatments may have added variability to patient repertoires.

The rearrangement links TRBV3-1 to TRBJ2-5. Sequencing was performed on blood. The source is a human donor with ulcerative colitis or Crohn's disease, or a healthy co-twin of an affected twin (not recorded which). CDR3 residues: CASSRALGTARETQYF.